The T cell receptor beta chain described here comes from a study of T cells in Graves' hyperthyroidism and ophthalmopathy. Study conclusions and caveats: Most clonotypes that expanded in the thyroid above 0.001 also showed up in blood.

Researchers took RNA transcripts and amplified the TCR beta CDR3 regions from them. Using the HTBI primer set, a first-round RT-PCR was run on the TCR CDR3. TCRdb used MiXCR to reprocess the multiplex PCR reads, holding one entry per CDR3 protein. The top ten hold around 47% of the sample, which has some 490,000 distinct CDR3 sequences, roughly 22% seen once. Germline V gene data show CDR1 as DFQATT and CDR2 as SNEGSKA (reference sequence). The CDR3 spans 13 residues. The germline V and J ends were trimmed by 3 bases and 3 bases, with 9 bases remaining between them. Regarding this clonotype: Its target is unknown.

The TCR sequence derives from a woman aged 70-85 years with Graves' ophthalmopathy. Source material: blood. The chain employs TRBV20-1 and TRBJ1-5; a possible D gene is TRBD1 (6 bases). The CDR3 protein is CSARDSLNQPQHF. CDR3 nucleotide sequence: TGCAGTGCTAGGGACAGTCTCAATCAGCCCCAGCATTTT.